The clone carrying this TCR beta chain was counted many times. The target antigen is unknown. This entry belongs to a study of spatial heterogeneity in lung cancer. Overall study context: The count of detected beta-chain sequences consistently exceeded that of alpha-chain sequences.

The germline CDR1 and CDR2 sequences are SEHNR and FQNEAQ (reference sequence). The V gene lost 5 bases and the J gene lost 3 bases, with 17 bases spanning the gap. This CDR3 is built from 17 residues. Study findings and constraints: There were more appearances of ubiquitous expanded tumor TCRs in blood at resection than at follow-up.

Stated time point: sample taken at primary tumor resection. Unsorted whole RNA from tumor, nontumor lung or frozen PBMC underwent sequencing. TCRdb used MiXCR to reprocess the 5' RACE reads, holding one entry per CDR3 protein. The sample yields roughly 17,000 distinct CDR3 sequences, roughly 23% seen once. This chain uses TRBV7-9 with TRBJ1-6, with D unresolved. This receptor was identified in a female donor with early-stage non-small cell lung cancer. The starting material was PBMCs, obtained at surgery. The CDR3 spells CASSRTGNRNYNSPLHF. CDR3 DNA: TGTGCCAGCAGCAGGACGGGAAACCGGAACTATAATTCACCCCTCCACTTT.